This TCR beta chain was captured by sequencing in a study of PD-L1 blockade in urothelial cancer. Study details: Of under 30 patients, fewer than 27 were males with bladder-origin urothelial cancer. Reported median T cell count for blood samples was roughly 140,000. At 6 weeks and at 3 weeks (second dose) after treatment start, blood was analyzed.

Synthetic spike-ins, TCR analog templates, were added into each PCR. Only in-frame clones appear in the TCRdb table, and some are missing; sequencing was by immunoSEQ multiplex PCR. The repertoire includes around 43,000 clones, 88% of them detected once, and 20% to 25% sits in the top ten. Regarding time point: pretreatment peripheral blood. This clonotype was sampled from a donor aged 40 or older with urothelial cancer. Source: PBMCs, taken around atezolizumab (anti-PD-L1) treatment.

CDR3 amino acids: CATRGTSGREWHEQYF. Here the CDR3 DNA reads TGTGCCACCAGGGGGACTAGCGGGAGGGAATGGCACGAGCAGTACTTC. The chain employs TRBV27 and TRBJ2-7; 16 nucleotides match TRBD2. After removal of 10 bases from V and 5 bases from J, the junction contained 11 bases not matched to a gene. The germline gives CDR1 MNHEY, CDR2 SMNVEV (reference sequence). This CDR3 is built from 16 residues.